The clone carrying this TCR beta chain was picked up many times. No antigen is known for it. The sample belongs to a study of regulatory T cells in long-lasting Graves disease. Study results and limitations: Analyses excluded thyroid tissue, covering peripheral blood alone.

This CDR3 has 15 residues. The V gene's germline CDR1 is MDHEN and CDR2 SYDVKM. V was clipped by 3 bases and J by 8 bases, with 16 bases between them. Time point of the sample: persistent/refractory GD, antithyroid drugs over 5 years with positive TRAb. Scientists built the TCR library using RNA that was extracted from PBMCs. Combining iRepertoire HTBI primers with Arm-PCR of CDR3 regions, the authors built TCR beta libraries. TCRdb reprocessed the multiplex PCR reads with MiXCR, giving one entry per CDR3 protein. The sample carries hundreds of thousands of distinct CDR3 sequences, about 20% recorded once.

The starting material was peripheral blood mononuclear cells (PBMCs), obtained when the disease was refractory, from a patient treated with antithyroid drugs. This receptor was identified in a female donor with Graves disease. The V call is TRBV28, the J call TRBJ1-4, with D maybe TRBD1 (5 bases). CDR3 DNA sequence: TGTGCCAGCAGTTTCTTAACAGGTGCTGGCGAAAAACTGTTTTTT. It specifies CASSFLTGAGEKLFF.